This section outlines one T cell receptor (beta chain) sequence together with its context. This record comes from a study of Tregs in tolerant kidney transplant recipients. Profiling relied on immunoSEQ multiplex PCR, and the TCRdb table lists in-frame clones only, not all of them. The sample holds some 65,000 clones, around 84% seen once. CDR1 SGHAT and CDR2 FQNNGV come from the germline V gene. Between the trimmed V and J ends, which lost 5 bases and 6 bases, there was a span of 12 bases. The CDR3 runs to 13 residues. The chain links TRBV11-2 to TRBJ2-3; possibly TRBD2 for D (5 bases). The sequence was obtained from a human donor in good health. Sequenced sample: CD4+ T cells from blood. CDR3 in DNA: TGTGCCAGCAGCACGGGGTTTGGGGATACGCAGTATTTT. It specifies CASSTGFGDTQYF.